A single sample gave rise to the 3 T cell receptor beta chains below, sequenced in a study of neurological immune-mediated disorders. Each CDR3 protein is one row after TCRdb ran MiXCR on the 5' RACE reads. In the table there are fewer than 40,000 distinct CDR3 sequences, approximately 4% of which are singletons. Source material: CD4+ T cells from blood. These receptors all come from a woman aged 40 to 50 in good health.

Ten or more counts support this clonotype. The gene calls are TRBV20-1 and TRBJ2-2, with TRBD2 matching over 12 bases. The CDR3 is made up of 18 amino acids. Germline assignment: CDR1 DFQATT and CDR2 SNEGSKA (reference sequence). The ends lost 6 bases at V and 2 bases at J; junction bases unmatched: 13. The chain's CDR3 is CSARPTLAGGINTGELFF. DNA of the CDR3: TGCAGTGCCCGTCCGACCCTAGCGGGGGGGATTAACACCGGGGAGCTGTTTTTT.

This clonotype was counted ten times or more. This chain connects TRBV6-1 to TRBJ1-6; D unclear. The CDR3 is made up of 14 amino acids. V was clipped by 1 base and J by 9 bases, with 10 bases between them. Germline CDR1 and CDR2: MNHNS and SASEGT. CDR3 nucleotides: TGTGCCAGCAGTGAAGGAGGCAGTTCTTCACCCCTCCACTTT. This sequence encodes CASSEGGSSSPLHF.

This clonotype was detected many times. For the CDR3, the DNA is TGCGCCAGCAGCTTCGGGACAGCTGAAAAACTGTTTTTT. As protein: CASSFGTAEKLFF. The V and J genes are TRBV5-1 and TRBJ1-4, with 7 bases that match TRBD1. V trimming: 2 bases; J trimming: 7 bases; junction bases outside the gene matches: 2. The germline CDR1 and CDR2 sequences are SGHRS and YFSETQ. This CDR3 region has 13 residues.